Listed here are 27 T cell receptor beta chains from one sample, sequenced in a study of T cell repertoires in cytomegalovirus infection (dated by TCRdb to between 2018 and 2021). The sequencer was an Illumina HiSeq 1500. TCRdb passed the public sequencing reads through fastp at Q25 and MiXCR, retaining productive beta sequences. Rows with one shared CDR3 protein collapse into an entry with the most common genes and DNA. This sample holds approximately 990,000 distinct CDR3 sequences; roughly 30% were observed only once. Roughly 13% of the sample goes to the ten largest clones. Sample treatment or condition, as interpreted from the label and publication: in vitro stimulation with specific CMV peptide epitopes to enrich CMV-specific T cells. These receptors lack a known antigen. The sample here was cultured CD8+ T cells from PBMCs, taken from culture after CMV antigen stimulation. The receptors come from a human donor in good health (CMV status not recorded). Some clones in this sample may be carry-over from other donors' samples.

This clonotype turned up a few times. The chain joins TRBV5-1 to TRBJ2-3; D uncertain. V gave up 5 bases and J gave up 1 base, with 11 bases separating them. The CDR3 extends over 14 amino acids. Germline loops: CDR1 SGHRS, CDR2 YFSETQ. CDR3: CASRDESGTDTQYF. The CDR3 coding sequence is TGCGCCAGCAGGGATGAGTCGGGCACAGATACGCAGTATTTT.

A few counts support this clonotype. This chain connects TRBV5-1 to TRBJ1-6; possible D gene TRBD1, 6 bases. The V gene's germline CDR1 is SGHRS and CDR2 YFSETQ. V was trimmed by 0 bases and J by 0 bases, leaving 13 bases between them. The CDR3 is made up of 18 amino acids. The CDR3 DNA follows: TGCGCCAGCAGCTTGGGAACAGGGAAGATCTCCTATAATTCACCCCTCCACTTT. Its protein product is CASSLGTGKISYNSPLHF.

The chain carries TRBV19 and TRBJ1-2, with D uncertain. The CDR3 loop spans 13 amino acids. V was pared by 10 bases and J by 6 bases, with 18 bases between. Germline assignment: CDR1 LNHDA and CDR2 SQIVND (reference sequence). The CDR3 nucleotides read TGTGCCATCGAGAACACGGACCCTAATGGCTACACCTTC. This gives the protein CAIENTDPNGYTF.

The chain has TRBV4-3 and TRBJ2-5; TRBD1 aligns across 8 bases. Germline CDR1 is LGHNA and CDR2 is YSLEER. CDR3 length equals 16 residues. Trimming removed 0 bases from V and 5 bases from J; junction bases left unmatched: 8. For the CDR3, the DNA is TGCGCCAGCAGCCAAGAAGGTCAGGGGGCGGGGGAGACCCAGTACTTC. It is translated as CASSQEGQGAGETQYF.

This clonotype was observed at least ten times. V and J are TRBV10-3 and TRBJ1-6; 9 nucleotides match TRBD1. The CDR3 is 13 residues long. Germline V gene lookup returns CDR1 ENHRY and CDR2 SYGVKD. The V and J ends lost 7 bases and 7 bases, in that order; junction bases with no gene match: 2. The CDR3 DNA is TGTGCCATCAAAGGACAGGGGAATTCACCCCTCCACTTT. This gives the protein CAIKGQGNSPLHF.

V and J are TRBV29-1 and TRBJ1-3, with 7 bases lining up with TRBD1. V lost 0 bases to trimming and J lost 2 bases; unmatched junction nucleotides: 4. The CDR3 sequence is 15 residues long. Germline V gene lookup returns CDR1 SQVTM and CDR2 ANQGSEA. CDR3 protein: CSVEDDRVPGNTIYF. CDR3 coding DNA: TGCAGCGTTGAAGATGACAGGGTCCCTGGAAACACCATATATTTT. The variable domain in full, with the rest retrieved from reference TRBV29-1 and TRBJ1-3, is SAVISQKPSRDICQRGTSLTIQCQVDSQVTMMFWYRQQPGQSLTLIATANQGSEATYESGFVIDKFPISRPNLTFSTLTVSNMSPEDSSIYLCSVEDDRVPGNTIYFGEGSWLTVV.

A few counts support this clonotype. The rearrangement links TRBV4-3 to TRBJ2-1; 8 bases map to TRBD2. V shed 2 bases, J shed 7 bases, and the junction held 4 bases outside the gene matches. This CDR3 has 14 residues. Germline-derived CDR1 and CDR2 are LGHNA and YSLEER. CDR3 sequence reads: CASSQWRGANEQFF. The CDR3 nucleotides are TGCGCCAGCAGCCAATGGCGGGGGGCTAATGAGCAGTTCTTC.

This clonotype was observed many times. The CDR3 loop reads CASSSRLASTDTQYF. DNA of the CDR3: TGTGCCAGCAGCTCCAGACTAGCTAGCACAGATACGCAGTATTTT. This chain connects TRBV7-6 to TRBJ2-3, with 7 bases identical to TRBD2. Germline CDR1 and CDR2: SGHVS and FNYEAQ. Losses at the gene ends were 4 bases for V and 0 bases for J; bases not matched to a gene: 4. This CDR3 comprises 15 residues.

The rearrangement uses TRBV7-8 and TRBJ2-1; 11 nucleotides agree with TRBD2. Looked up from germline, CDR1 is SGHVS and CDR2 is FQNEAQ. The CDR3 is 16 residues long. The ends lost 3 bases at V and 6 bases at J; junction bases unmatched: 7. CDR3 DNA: TGTGCCAGCAGCTTCCGACTAGCGGGGCGATCCAATGAGCAGTTCTTC. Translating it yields CASSFRLAGRSNEQFF.

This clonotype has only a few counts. The CDR3 loop reads CASSHRALGYNEQFF. The CDR3 region has the DNA TGTGCCAGCAGCCACAGGGCGTTAGGCTACAATGAGCAGTTCTTC. This chain connects TRBV11-3 to TRBJ2-1, with D perhaps matching TRBD1 (6 bases). Trimming removed 5 bases from V and 3 bases from J, with 14 bases in between. Germline CDR1 is SGHNT and CDR2 is YENEEA. The CDR3 length is 15 residues.

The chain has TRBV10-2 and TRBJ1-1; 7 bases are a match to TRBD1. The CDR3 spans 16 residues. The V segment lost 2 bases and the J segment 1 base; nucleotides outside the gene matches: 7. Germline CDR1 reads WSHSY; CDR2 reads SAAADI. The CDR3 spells CASSESGRGKNTEAFF. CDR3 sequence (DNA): TGCGCCAGCAGTGAGAGTGGCAGGGGGAAGAACACTGAAGCTTTCTTT.

CDR3 region: CASSLGAGASYSYEQYF. Here the CDR3 DNA reads TGTGCCAGCAGCTTAGGGGCAGGAGCCAGTTACTCCTACGAGCAGTACTTC. The rearrangement joins TRBV7-8 to TRBJ2-7; the D is unclear. This CDR3 is built from 17 residues. The V end was cut by 1 base, the J end by 0 bases, with 16 bases between. Germline assignment: CDR1 SGHVS and CDR2 FQNEAQ.

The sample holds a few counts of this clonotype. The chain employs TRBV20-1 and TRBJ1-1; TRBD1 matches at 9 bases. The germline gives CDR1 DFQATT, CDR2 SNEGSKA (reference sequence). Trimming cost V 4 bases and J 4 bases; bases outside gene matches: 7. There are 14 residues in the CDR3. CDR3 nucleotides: TGCAGTGCTATGGACAGGGGACTTAGCACTGAAGCTTTCTTT. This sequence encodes CSAMDRGLSTEAFF.

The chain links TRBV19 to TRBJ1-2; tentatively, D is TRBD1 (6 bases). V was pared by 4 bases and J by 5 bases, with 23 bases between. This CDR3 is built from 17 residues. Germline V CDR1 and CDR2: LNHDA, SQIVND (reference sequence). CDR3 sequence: CASSTARGDYFPYGYTF. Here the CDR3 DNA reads TGTGCCAGTAGTACTGCCAGGGGAGATTATTTCCCTTATGGCTACACCTTC.

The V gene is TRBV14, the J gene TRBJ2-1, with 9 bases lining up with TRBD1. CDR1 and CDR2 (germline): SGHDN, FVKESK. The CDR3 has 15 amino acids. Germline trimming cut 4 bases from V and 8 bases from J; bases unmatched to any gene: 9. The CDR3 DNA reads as TGTGCCAGCAGCCTTTGGACAGGGGTCATCGATGAGCAGTTCTTC. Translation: CASSLWTGVIDEQFF.

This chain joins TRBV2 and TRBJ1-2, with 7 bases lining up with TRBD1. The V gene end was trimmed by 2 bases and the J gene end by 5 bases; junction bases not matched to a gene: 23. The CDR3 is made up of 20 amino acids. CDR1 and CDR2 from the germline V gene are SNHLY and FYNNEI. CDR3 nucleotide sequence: TGTGCCAGCAGTGAAAGCCTGGGAGGCACAGGGGCTCCCTTTGGGTATGGCTACACCTTC. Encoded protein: CASSESLGGTGAPFGYGYTF.

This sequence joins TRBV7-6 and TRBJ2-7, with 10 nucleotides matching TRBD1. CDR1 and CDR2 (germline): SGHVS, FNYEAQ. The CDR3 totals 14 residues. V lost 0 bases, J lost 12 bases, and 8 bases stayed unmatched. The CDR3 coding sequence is TGTGCCAGCAGCTTAGCGGGACAGGGGAGTGTCGGGTACTTC. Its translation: CASSLAGQGSVGYF.

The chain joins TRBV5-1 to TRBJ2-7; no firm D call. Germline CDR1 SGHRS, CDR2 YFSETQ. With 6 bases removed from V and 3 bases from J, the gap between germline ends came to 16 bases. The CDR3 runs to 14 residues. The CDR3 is CASTLAPSGYEQYF. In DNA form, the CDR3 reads TGCGCCAGCACCCTGGCACCTTCGGGCTACGAGCAGTACTTC.

In DNA, the CDR3 is TGTGCCAGCAGCCCTAAGACAGGGTGGAAGTACGAGCAGTACTTC. Protein: CASSPKTGWKYEQYF. This chain uses TRBV7-9 with TRBJ2-7; 7 bases are shared with TRBD1. V shed 5 bases and J 4 bases; nucleotides not matched to a gene: 11. CDR3 length: 15 amino acids. Per germline, CDR1 SEHNR and CDR2 FQNEAQ (reference sequence). The full variable domain, in which reference TRBV7-9 and TRBJ2-7 provide the parts outside the CDR3, is DTGVSQNPRHKITKRGQNVTFRCDPISEHNRLYWYRQTLGQGPEFLTYFQNEAQLEKSRLLSDRFSAERPKGSFSTLEIQRTEQGDSAMYLCASSPKTGWKYEQYFGPGTRLTVT.

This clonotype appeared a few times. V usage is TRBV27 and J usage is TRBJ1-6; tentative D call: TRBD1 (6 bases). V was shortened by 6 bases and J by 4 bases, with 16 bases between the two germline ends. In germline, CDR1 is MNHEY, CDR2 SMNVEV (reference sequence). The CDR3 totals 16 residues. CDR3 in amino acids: CASRNRGQQYNSPLHF. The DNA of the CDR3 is TGTGCCAGCAGGAACCGTGGACAGCAATATAATTCACCCCTCCACTTT.

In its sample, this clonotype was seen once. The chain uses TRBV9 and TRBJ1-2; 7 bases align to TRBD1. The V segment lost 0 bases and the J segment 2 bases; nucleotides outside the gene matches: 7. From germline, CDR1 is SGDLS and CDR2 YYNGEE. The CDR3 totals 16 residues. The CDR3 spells CASSVATLDRNYGYTF. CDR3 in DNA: TGTGCCAGCAGCGTAGCTACCCTGGACAGGAACTATGGCTACACCTTC. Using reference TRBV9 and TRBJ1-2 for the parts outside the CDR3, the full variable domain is DSGVTQTPKHLITATGQRVTLRCSPRSGDLSVYWYQQSLDQGLQFLIQYYNGEERAKGNILERFSAQQFPDLHSELNLSSLELGDSALYFCASSVATLDRNYGYTFGSGTRLTVV.

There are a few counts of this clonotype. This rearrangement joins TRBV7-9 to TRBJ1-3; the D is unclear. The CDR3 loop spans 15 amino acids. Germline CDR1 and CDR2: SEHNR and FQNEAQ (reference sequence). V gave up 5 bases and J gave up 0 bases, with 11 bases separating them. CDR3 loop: CASSQPPGSGNTIYF. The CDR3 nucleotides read TGTGCCAGCAGCCAGCCCCCAGGCTCTGGAAACACCATATATTTT.

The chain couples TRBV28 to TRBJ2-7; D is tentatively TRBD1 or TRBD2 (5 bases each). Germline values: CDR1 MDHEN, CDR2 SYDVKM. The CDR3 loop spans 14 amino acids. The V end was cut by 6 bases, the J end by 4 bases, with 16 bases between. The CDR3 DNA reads TGTGCCAGCAGCTTAGGGGTCGGGGAATACGAGCAGTACGTC. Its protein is CASSLGVGEYEQYV.

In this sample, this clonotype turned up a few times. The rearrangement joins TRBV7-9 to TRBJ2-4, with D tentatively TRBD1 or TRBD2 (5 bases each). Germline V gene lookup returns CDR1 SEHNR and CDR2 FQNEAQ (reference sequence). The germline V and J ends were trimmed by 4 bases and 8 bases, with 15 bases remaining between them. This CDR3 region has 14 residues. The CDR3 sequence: CASSSPQGPDIQYF. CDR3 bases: TGTGCCAGCAGCTCCCCCCAGGGACCCGACATTCAGTACTTC.

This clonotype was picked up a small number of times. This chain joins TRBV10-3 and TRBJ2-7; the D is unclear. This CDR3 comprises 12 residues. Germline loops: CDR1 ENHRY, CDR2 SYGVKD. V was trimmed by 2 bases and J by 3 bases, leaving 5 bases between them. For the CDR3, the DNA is TGTGCCATCAGTGAGGGCCTCTACGAGCAGTACGTC. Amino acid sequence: CAISEGLYEQYV.

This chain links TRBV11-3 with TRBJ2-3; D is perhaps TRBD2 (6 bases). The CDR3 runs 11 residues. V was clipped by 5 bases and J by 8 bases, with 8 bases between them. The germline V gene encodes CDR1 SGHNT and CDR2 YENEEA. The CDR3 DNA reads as TGTGCCAGCAGCGAGGGAGGTACGCAGTATTTT. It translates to CASSEGGTQYF.

The CDR3 is CASSQDHYSGNTIYF. The CDR3 nucleotides read TGTGCCAGCAGCCAAGATCACTACTCTGGAAACACCATATATTTT. V and J are TRBV3-1 and TRBJ1-3; no clear D. Germline CDR1 reads LGHDT; CDR2 reads YNNKEL (reference sequence). V was pared by 0 bases and J by 0 bases, with 6 bases between. CDR3 length: 15 residues.